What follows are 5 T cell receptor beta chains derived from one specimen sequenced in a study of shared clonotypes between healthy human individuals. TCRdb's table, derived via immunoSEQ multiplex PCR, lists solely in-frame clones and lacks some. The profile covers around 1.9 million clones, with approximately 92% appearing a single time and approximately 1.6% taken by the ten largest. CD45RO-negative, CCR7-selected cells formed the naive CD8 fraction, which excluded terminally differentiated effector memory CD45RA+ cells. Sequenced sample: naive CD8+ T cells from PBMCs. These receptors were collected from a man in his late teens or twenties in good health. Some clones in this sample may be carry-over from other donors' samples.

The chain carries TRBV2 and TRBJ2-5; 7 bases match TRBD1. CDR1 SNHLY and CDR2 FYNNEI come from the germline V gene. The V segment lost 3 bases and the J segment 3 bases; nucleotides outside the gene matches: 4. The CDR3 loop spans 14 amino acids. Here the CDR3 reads CASSEGTVKETQYF. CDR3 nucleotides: TGTGCCAGCAGTGAGGGGACAGTGAAAGAGACCCAGTACTTC.

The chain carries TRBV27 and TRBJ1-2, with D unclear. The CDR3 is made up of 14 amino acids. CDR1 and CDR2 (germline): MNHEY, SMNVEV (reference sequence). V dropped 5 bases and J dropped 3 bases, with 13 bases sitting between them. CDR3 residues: CASSLRAGHYGYTF. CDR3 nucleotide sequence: TGTGCCAGCAGTCTTCGGGCAGGCCACTATGGCTACACCTTC.

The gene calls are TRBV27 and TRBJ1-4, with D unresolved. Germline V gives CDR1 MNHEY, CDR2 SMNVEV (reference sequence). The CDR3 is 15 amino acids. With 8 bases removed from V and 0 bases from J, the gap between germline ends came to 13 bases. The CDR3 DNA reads TGTGCCAGCTCAGCCCAACACTCAACTAATGAAAAACTGTTTTTT. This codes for CASSAQHSTNEKLFF.

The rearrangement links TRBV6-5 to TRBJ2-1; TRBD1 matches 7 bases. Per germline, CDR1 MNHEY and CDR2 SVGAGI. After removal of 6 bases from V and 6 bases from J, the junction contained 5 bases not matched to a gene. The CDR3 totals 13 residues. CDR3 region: CASSSGTVNEQFF. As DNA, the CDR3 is TGTGCCAGCAGCTCCGGGACAGTCAATGAGCAGTTCTTC.

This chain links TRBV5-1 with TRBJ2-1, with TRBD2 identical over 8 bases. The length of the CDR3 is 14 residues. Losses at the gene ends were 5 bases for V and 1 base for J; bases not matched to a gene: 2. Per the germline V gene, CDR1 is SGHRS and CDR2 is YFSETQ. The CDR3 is CASRERESYNEQFF. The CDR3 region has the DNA TGCGCCAGCAGGGAGCGGGAGTCCTACAATGAGCAGTTCTTC.